These 27 T cell receptor beta chains were sequenced from one sample in a study of blood T cell repertoires in COVID-19. The table came from immunoSEQ multiplex PCR; TCRdb's copy has only in-frame clones and leaves some out. There are 85,000 to 120,000 clones in the sample; roughly two thirds occur only once, and approximately 0.88% lies in the top ten. The sample consisted of peripheral blood. The receptors were sampled from a human donor with acute or convalescent COVID-19. The donor label of this sample is uncertain.

The rearrangement links TRBV2 to TRBJ2-3, with D perhaps matching TRBD2 (7 bases). Deletions cut 8 bases from V and 6 bases from J, with 15 bases between. Germline CDR1 and CDR2: SNHLY and FYNNEI. This CDR3 has 13 amino acids. The chain's CDR3 is CASLGGPADTQYF. The CDR3 nucleotides are TGTGCCAGCCTGGGGGGGCCGGCGGATACGCAGTATTTT.

The chain links TRBV6-1 to TRBJ1-4; 9 nucleotides match TRBD1. J was trimmed by 5 bases and V by 3 bases; bases with no gene match: 7. There are 16 residues in the CDR3. The V gene's germline CDR1 is MNHNS and CDR2 SASEGT. The CDR3 spells CASSENGGQGNEKLFF. The CDR3 nucleotides are TGTGCCAGCAGTGAGAATGGAGGACAGGGGAATGAAAAACTGTTTTTT.

The chain couples TRBV5-1 to TRBJ2-5; no reliable D call. Deletions cut 3 bases from V and 4 bases from J, with 13 bases between. This CDR3 comprises 14 residues. Germline V gene data show CDR1 as SGHRS and CDR2 as YFSETQ. The CDR3 DNA reads as TGCGCCAGCAGCTGGCCGGGTCGCACAGAGACCCAGTACTTC. This encodes CASSWPGRTETQYF.

This chain connects TRBV15 to TRBJ2-7; TRBD2 might be the D (6 bases). V lost 5 bases, J lost 4 bases, and 15 bases lay in between. This CDR3 spans 14 amino acids. CDR1 is LNHNV and CDR2 is YYDKDF in the germline V gene (reference sequence). The CDR3 here is CATSLGGEGYEQYF. The CDR3 coding sequence is TGTGCCACCAGCCTCGGGGGAGAGGGGTACGAGCAGTACTTC. The whole variable domain, filled in from reference TRBV15 and TRBJ2-7, reads DAMVIQNPRYQVTQFGKPVTLSCSQTLNHNVMYWYQQKSSQAPKLLFHYYDKDFNNEADTPDNFQSRRPNTSFCFLDIRSPGLGDTAMYLCATSLGGEGYEQYFGPGTRLTVT.

This clone has only a few counts. This chain connects TRBV5-4 to TRBJ2-7; maybe TRBD1 (6 bases). Germline CDR1 reads SGHNT; CDR2 reads YYREEE (reference sequence). This CDR3 spans 13 amino acids. V dropped 4 bases and J dropped 2 bases, with 10 bases sitting between them. The CDR3 protein is CASSNGGTYEQYV. In DNA, the CDR3 is TGTGCCAGCAGCAATGGGGGCACCTACGAGCAGTACGTC.

Written as DNA, the CDR3 is TGCGCCAGCAGCGTCCGGGACAACAATGAAAAACTGTTTTTT. Protein product: CASSVRDNNEKLFF. The V call is TRBV5-1, the J call TRBJ1-4, with D perhaps TRBD1 (6 bases). CDR3 size: 14 residues. CDR1 is SGHRS and CDR2 is YFSETQ in the germline V gene. Trimming removed 4 bases from V and 5 bases from J, with 12 bases in between. Full variable domain (remainder filled in from reference TRBV5-1 and TRBJ1-4): KAGVTQTPRYLIKTRGQQVTLSCSPISGHRSVSWYQQTPGQGLQFLFEYFSETQRNKGNFPGRFSGRQFSNSRSEMNVSTLELGDSALYLCASSVRDNNEKLFFGSGTQLSVL.

The chain recombines TRBV29-1 with TRBJ1-2; no definite D call. Trimming removed 0 bases at V and 5 bases at J, with 13 bases between. CDR1 and CDR2 from the germline V gene are SQVTM and ANQGSEA. This CDR3 contains 14 residues. This chain's CDR3 is CSVEDWSGEYGYTF. Here the CDR3 DNA reads TGCAGCGTTGAAGATTGGTCAGGCGAATATGGCTACACCTTC.

The CDR3 sequence: CASSPQGDGYTF. CDR3 coding DNA: TGTGCCAGCAGTCCACAGGGAGATGGCTACACCTTC. The chain joins TRBV27 to TRBJ1-2; maybe TRBD1 (6 bases). Germline V lookup: CDR1 MNHEY, CDR2 SMNVEV (reference sequence). The V end was cut by 5 bases, the J end by 6 bases, with 10 bases between. CDR3 size: 12 residues.

The gene calls are TRBV7-9 and TRBJ2-1, with TRBD1 identical over 11 bases. V lost 2 bases, J lost 7 bases, and 4 bases stayed unmatched. Germline V gene sequence: CDR1 SEHNR, CDR2 FQNEAQ (reference sequence). This CDR3 region has 15 residues. The CDR3 is CASSLTGTGGNEQFF. The CDR3 DNA sequence: TGTGCCAGCAGCTTAACCGGGACAGGGGGAAATGAGCAGTTCTTC.

The chain joins TRBV7-9 to TRBJ2-5; 10 nucleotides line up with TRBD1. Germline V gene data show CDR1 as SEHNR and CDR2 as FQNEAQ (reference sequence). This CDR3 contains 14 residues. V gave up 4 bases and J gave up 5 bases; unmatched junction bases: 4. CDR3 sequence: CASSSRTGGETQYF. CDR3 DNA sequence: TGTGCCAGCAGCTCCCGGACAGGGGGTGAGACCCAGTACTTC.

The gene calls are TRBV10-3 and TRBJ2-3; 14 bases are a match to TRBD2. The CDR3 length is 18 residues. Per germline, CDR1 ENHRY and CDR2 SYGVKD. J was trimmed by 2 bases and V by 2 bases; bases with no gene match: 6. In nucleotides, the CDR3 is TGTGCCATCAGTGAGCCGGGACTAGCGGGGGCCCACACAGATACGCAGTATTTT. It codes for CAISEPGLAGAHTDTQYF.

The rearrangement links TRBV12-5 to TRBJ2-2; 7 bases agree with TRBD1. From germline, CDR1 is LGHNT and CDR2 FRNRAP. V trimming: 5 bases; J trimming: 0 bases; junction bases outside the gene matches: 3. The CDR3 totals 15 residues. The CDR3 region is CASGPGQSNTGELFF. In DNA, the CDR3 is TGTGCTAGTGGTCCGGGACAGTCGAACACCGGGGAGCTGTTTTTT.

This clone is medium-sized (0.01 to 0.1%). The chain couples TRBV6-1 to TRBJ2-7; a possible D gene is TRBD2 (7 bases). The germline V and J ends were trimmed by 3 bases and 4 bases, with 19 bases remaining between them. The CDR3 is 16 residues long. CDR1 MNHNS and CDR2 SASEGT come from the germline V gene. CDR3: CASSDVGRGAGYEQYF. CDR3 sequence (DNA): TGTGCCAGCAGTGATGTGGGACGGGGGGCTGGGTACGAGCAGTACTTC.

The gene calls are TRBV4-1 and TRBJ1-2, with unresolved D. With 2 bases removed from V and 2 bases from J, the gap between germline ends came to 12 bases. The CDR3 extends over 15 amino acids. CDR1 MGHRA and CDR2 YSYEKL come from the germline V gene. The CDR3 reads CASSQLGNQNYGYTF. The CDR3 coding sequence is TGCGCCAGCAGCCAATTGGGCAACCAGAACTATGGCTACACCTTC.

The chain uses TRBV6-1 and TRBJ1-2; 11 nucleotides align to TRBD1. Trimming took 3 bases from V and 8 from J; bases not matched to a gene: 14. From germline, CDR1 is MNHNS and CDR2 SASEGT. The CDR3 length is 17 residues. CDR3 amino acids: CASSDRDRGRILDGYTF. The CDR3, as DNA: TGTGCCAGCAGTGACCGGGACAGGGGGAGAATACTTGACGGCTACACCTTC.

The V and J genes are TRBV7-3 and TRBJ2-3, with 7 nucleotides matching TRBD2. CDR3 length: 16 amino acids. The germline V gene has CDR1 SGHTA and CDR2 FQGTGA. V dropped 5 bases and J dropped 2; count of bases not matched to a gene: 10. The chain's CDR3 is CASSAGRGTFTDTQYF. The CDR3 DNA reads as TGTGCCAGCAGCGCAGGGCGGGGGACTTTCACAGATACGCAGTATTTT.

In its sample, this clone ranks as medium-sized. The chain combines TRBV10-3 with TRBJ2-3, with 13 positions matching TRBD2. Losses at the gene ends were 3 bases for V and 4 bases for J; bases not matched to a gene: 1. In germline, CDR1 is ENHRY, CDR2 SYGVKD. The length of the CDR3 is 15 residues. The CDR3 nucleotides read TGTGCCATCAGTGAAACTAGCGGGGGGGCAGATACGCAGTATTTT. Amino acid sequence: CAISETSGGADTQYF.

This clone showed up just a few times. CDR3 loop: CASSQDEFGVLFTDYGYTF. In DNA, the CDR3 is TGCGCCAGCAGCCAAGATGAATTCGGGGTCCTCTTTACAGACTATGGCTACACCTTC. The chain couples TRBV4-1 to TRBJ1-2, with no clear D. V was shortened by 0 bases and J by 3 bases, with 23 bases between the two germline ends. CDR3 length: 19 amino acids. Germline V gene data show CDR1 as MGHRA and CDR2 as YSYEKL.

The chain has TRBV6-5 and TRBJ2-3, with D possibly TRBD2 on 5 matching bases. CDR1 is MNHEY and CDR2 is SVGAGI in the germline V gene. The V and J ends lost 8 bases and 8 bases respectively, with 17 bases between them. The CDR3 is 13 amino acids. The CDR3 DNA sequence: TGTGCCAGCTCCGAATATAACCGGGGTACGCAGTATTTT. It codes for CASSEYNRGTQYF.

CDR3 nucleotides: TGCAGTGCTAGTCTAGCGGAGCGCACAGATACGCAGTATTTT. This translates into CSASLAERTDTQYF. The chain is built from TRBV20-1 and TRBJ2-3, with 7 bases that match TRBD2. CDR1 is DFQATT, CDR2 SNEGSKA, per germline (reference sequence). The CDR3 is 14 amino acids. The J segment lost 1 base and the V segment lost 3 bases, leaving 4 bases of the junction unmatched.

This clone was seen more than once but under ten times. V and J are TRBV3-1 (or the pseudogene TRBV3-2) and TRBJ2-2; D not certain. Germline V gene lookup returns CDR1 LGHDT and CDR2 YNNKEL (reference sequence). The CDR3 is 15 amino acids. The V end lost 3 bases, the J end lost 0 bases, and 8 bases lay between the germline ends. CDR3 region: CASSQIASNTGELFF. The CDR3 coding sequence is TGTGCCAGCAGCCAGATAGCTTCGAACACCGGGGAGCTGTTTTTT.

This clone has just a few counts. The chain joins TRBV5-1 to TRBJ2-7; weak D call: TRBD1 (7 bases). V was trimmed by 5 bases and J by 2 bases, leaving 17 bases between them. This CDR3 contains 15 residues. CDR1 and CDR2 from the germline V gene are SGHRS and YFSETQ. The CDR3 protein is CASRPGGGQTYEQYF. The CDR3 bases are TGCGCCAGCAGACCCGGAGGGGGACAGACCTACGAGCAGTACTTC.

This chain connects TRBV5-1 to TRBJ1-3; TRBD1 might be the D (5 bases). Germline CDR1 is SGHRS and CDR2 is YFSETQ. This CDR3 has 16 residues. V was cut by 2 bases and J by 0 bases, with 12 bases left in between. The CDR3 DNA follows: TGCGCCAGCAGCTTCCAGGGAACCGGCTCTGGAAACACCATATATTTT. Its protein is CASSFQGTGSGNTIYF.

V usage is TRBV28 and J usage is TRBJ2-7; TRBD1 is a possible D gene (5 bases). The germline gives CDR1 MDHEN, CDR2 SYDVKM. V was pared by 5 bases and J by 3 bases, with 8 bases between. The CDR3 length is 12 residues. CDR3 coding DNA: TGTGCCAGCAGTCGACAGTTCTACGAGCAGTACGTC. Its translation: CASSRQFYEQYV.

This rearrangement joins TRBV6-5 to TRBJ2-7, with TRBD1 identical over 8 bases. V was pared by 4 bases and J by 2 bases, with 4 bases of the junction left unmatched. CDR3 size: 14 residues. Germline CDR1 and CDR2: MNHEY and SVGAGI. In DNA, the CDR3 is TGTGCCAGCAGTTCCGGGACAGGTACCTACGAGCAGTACTTC. Its translation: CASSSGTGTYEQYF.

This clone was counted a single time. The CDR3 DNA is TGTGCCACTCCGAGGGAGAAGAGGCATGGCTACACCTTC. Amino acids: CATPREKRHGYTF. The chain has TRBV19 and TRBJ1-2; D call uncertain. The V end lost 10 bases, the J end lost 6 bases, and 18 bases lay between the germline ends. The CDR3 totals 13 residues. CDR1 and CDR2 from the germline V gene are LNHDA and SQIVND (reference sequence). The whole variable domain, filled in from reference TRBV19 and TRBJ1-2, reads DGGITQSPKYLFRKEGQNVTLSCEQNLNHDAMYWYRQDPGQGLRLIYYSQIVNDFQKGDIAEGYSVSREKKESFPLTVTSAQKNPTAFYLCATPREKRHGYTFGSGTRLTVV.

V gene TRBV28 combines with J gene TRBJ1-5; D unresolved. Germline assignment: CDR1 MDHEN and CDR2 SYDVKM. The ends were cut back, 3 bases at V and 6 bases at J, with 12 bases in the middle. This CDR3 is 14 amino acids long. The CDR3 here is CASSFSYGIQPQHF. CDR3 bases: TGTGCCAGCAGTTTTTCTTACGGGATTCAGCCCCAGCATTTT.